The T cell receptor (beta chain) described here comes from a study of vaccination and CD4 T cells after COVID-19. Study-wide findings and caveats: Among those convalescent, a median about 85% of reactive clones emerged solely post-vaccination.

As for treatment: 10-day PBMC culture with coronavirus spike peptide pools or control peptides (ViraFEST assay). CD4+ T cells that had been cultured provided DNA sequenced with the Oncomine TCR Beta short-read assay. TCRdb used MiXCR to reprocess the PCR reads, holding one entry per CDR3 protein. The data contain roughly 15,000 distinct CDR3 sequences, 50% to 65% of them singletons. There are a few counts of this clonotype. The antigen remains undetermined. This CDR3 is built from 16 residues. CDR1 and CDR2 from the germline V gene are DFQATT and SNEGSKA (reference sequence). Losses at the gene ends were 5 bases for V and 2 bases for J; bases not matched to a gene: 11.

This TCR came from a human donor who had recovered from COVID-19. The chain couples TRBV20-1 to TRBJ1-5, with 8 bases lining up with TRBD1. Sequences were derived from CD4+ T cells from blood, cultured in vitro, sampled before SARS-CoV-2 vaccination. The CDR3 nucleotides are TGCAGTGCTTTGAATACACAGGGGGGGGGCAATCAGCCCCAGCATTTT. As protein: CSALNTQGGGNQPQHF.